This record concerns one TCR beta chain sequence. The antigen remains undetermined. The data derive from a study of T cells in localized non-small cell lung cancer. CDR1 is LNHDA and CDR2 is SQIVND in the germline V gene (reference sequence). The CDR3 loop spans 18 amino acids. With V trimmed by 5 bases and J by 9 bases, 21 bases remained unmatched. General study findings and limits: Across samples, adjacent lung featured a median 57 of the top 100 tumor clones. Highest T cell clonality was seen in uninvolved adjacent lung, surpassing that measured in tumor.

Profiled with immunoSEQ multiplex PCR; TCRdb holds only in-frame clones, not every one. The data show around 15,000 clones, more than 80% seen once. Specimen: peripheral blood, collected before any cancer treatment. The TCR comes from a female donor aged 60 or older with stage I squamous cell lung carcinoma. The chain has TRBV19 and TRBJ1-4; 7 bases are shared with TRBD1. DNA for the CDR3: TGTGCCAGTAGTGCCGCCTCGGGACAGCAACGCCTAAGTCAAAAACTGTTTTTT. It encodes CASSAASGQQRLSQKLFF. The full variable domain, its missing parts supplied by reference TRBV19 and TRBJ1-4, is DGGITQSPKYLFRKEGQNVTLSCEQNLNHDAMYWYRQDPGQGLRLIYYSQIVNDFQKGDIAEGYSVSREKKESFPLTVTSAQKNPTAFYLCASSAASGQQRLSQKLFFGSGTQLSVL.